This passage covers 20 T cell receptor beta chains from one sample sequenced in a study of blood T cell repertoires in COVID-19. Profiling relied on immunoSEQ multiplex PCR, and the TCRdb table lists in-frame clones only, not all of them. The table lists approximately 170,000 clones, around 85% of them singletons. Sequencing used peripheral blood. These receptors were taken from a woman in her seventies with acute or convalescent COVID-19.

Comments on this clone: The same CDR3 also results from other DNA sequences found in this sample. The J gene is TRBJ1-2, the V gene TRBV7-2; weak D call: TRBD1 (5 bases). The CDR3 consists of 14 residues. Germline V gene lookup returns CDR1 SGHTA and CDR2 FQGNSA. Trimming stripped 1 base from V and 3 bases from J, with 9 bases between. DNA for the CDR3: TGTGCCAGCAGCTTAGTCGGGGGGGACTATGGCTACACCTTC. Translating gives CASSLVGGDYGYTF.

The chain combines TRBV6-2 or TRBV6-3 with TRBJ1-5, with D maybe TRBD1 (6 bases). There are 14 residues in the CDR3. Germline V lookup: CDR1 MNHEY, CDR2 SVGEGT. V was clipped by 5 bases and J by 2 bases, with 10 bases between them. CDR3 in DNA: TGTGCCAGCAGTCGGGGGGCCCGCAATCAGCCCCAGCATTTT. Amino acid sequence: CASSRGARNQPQHF.

The chain links TRBV18 to TRBJ2-2; 8 bases match TRBD2. The CDR3 runs 17 residues. Germline trimming cut 2 bases from V and 0 bases from J; bases unmatched to any gene: 5. The germline CDR1 and CDR2 sequences are KGHSH and LQKENI. CDR3 bases: TGTGCCAGCTCACCATGGAGTAGCGGGACGAACACCGGGGAGCTGTTTTTT. Translation: CASSPWSSGTNTGELFF. The whole variable domain, filled in from reference TRBV18 and TRBJ2-2, reads NAGVMQNPRHLVRRRGQEARLRCSPMKGHSHVYWYRQLPEEGLKFMVYLQKENIIDESGMPKERFSAEFPKEGPSILRIQQVVRGDSAAYFCASSPWSSGTNTGELFFGEGSRLTVL.

CDR3 coding DNA: TGTGCCAGAAGCTTGGAGGGGCTTCAAGAGACCCAGTACTTC. Amino acid sequence: CARSLEGLQETQYF. V and J are TRBV5-3 and TRBJ2-5, with D possibly matching TRBD1 (5 bases). TRBV5-3 belongs to the ORF category, with a function that is uncertain. Between the trimmed V and J ends, which lost 0 bases and 2 bases, there was a span of 8 bases. The CDR3 sequence is 14 residues long.

The gene calls are TRBV4-2 and TRBJ2-1; TRBD2 agrees at 10 bases. The V gene end was trimmed by 1 base and the J gene end by 2 bases; junction bases not matched to a gene: 5. Germline assignment: CDR1 LGHNA and CDR2 YNFKEQ. There are 17 residues in the CDR3. This CDR3 reads CASSQGPLAGAYNEQFF. The DNA of the CDR3 is TGTGCCAGCAGCCAAGGCCCCCTAGCGGGGGCCTACAATGAGCAGTTCTTC.

The chain recombines TRBV5-6 with TRBJ1-1, with D possibly being TRBD1 (6 bases). This CDR3 is built from 17 residues. CDR1 is SGHDT and CDR2 is YYEEEE in the germline V gene. V lost 2 bases to trimming and J lost 1 base, with 18 bases between them. Written as DNA, the CDR3 is TGTGCCAGCAGCTTCGAGTTGCTCCCAGGGGCGAACACTGAAGCTTTCTTT. It translates to CASSFELLPGANTEAFF.

This clone has only a few counts. The CDR3 sequence is CASSQRTGREQYF. As DNA, the CDR3 is TGTGCCAGCAGCCAGAGGACAGGCAGGGAGCAGTACTTC. The chain joins TRBV4-2 to TRBJ2-7; 7 bases map to TRBD1. After removal of 3 bases from V and 7 bases from J, the junction contained 6 bases not matched to a gene. In germline, CDR1 is LGHNA, CDR2 YNFKEQ. The CDR3 sequence is 13 residues long.

This chain joins TRBV28 and TRBJ1-4, with D possibly matching TRBD1 (6 bases). Germline CDR1 is MDHEN and CDR2 is SYDVKM. V was pared by 6 bases and J by 9 bases, with 17 bases between. CDR3 length equals 14 residues. The DNA of the CDR3 is TGTGCCAGCAGCCCAATTAGGGGGTGGAAAAAACTGTTTTTT. Translating gives CASSPIRGWKKLFF.

The genes are TRBV6-1 and TRBJ2-2, with a possible D match to TRBD2 (6 bases). V lost 2 bases and J 5 bases, leaving 9 bases between the germline ends. The CDR3 contains 14 residues. CDR1 and CDR2 from the germline V gene are MNHNS and SASEGT. The chain's CDR3 is CASSEMGGTGELFF. The CDR3 coding sequence is TGTGCCAGCAGTGAAATGGGAGGTACCGGGGAGCTGTTTTTT.

The chain recombines TRBV4-2 with TRBJ1-4; D gene ambiguous. Germline CDR1 is LGHNA and CDR2 is YNFKEQ. V was pared by 1 base and J by 5 bases, with 5 bases between. The CDR3 contains 13 residues. The CDR3 region has the DNA TGTGCCAGCAGCCAAGGCGAAAATGAAAAACTGTTTTTT. Translating gives CASSQGENEKLFF.

This clone was seen a few times. This chain links TRBV18 with TRBJ1-3; possible D gene TRBD1, 6 bases. The CDR3 has 13 residues. Germline V gene data show CDR1 as KGHSH and CDR2 as LQKENI. The V end lost 6 bases, the J end lost 4 bases, and 10 bases lay between the germline ends. The CDR3 spells CASSGTTGNTIYF. The CDR3 DNA sequence: TGTGCCAGCTCCGGGACAACGGGAAACACCATATATTTT. Full variable domain (remainder filled in from reference TRBV18 and TRBJ1-3): NAGVMQNPRHLVRRRGQEARLRCSPMKGHSHVYWYRQLPEEGLKFMVYLQKENIIDESGMPKERFSAEFPKEGPSILRIQQVVRGDSAAYFCASSGTTGNTIYFGEGSWLTVV.

This rearrangement joins TRBV9 to TRBJ2-7; 8 nucleotides align to TRBD1. V lost 4 bases to trimming and J lost 1 base; unmatched junction nucleotides: 7. This CDR3 is built from 15 residues. CDR1 and CDR2 (germline): SGDLS, YYNGEE. The CDR3 region has the DNA TGTGCCAGCAGCCTAGGACAGGGAGTTTCCTACGAGCAGTACTTC. Its translation is CASSLGQGVSYEQYF.

The gene calls are TRBV6-2 or TRBV6-3 and TRBJ1-1; a possible D gene is TRBD1 (5 bases). V lost 4 bases and J lost 4, with 10 bases in between. Germline V gene data show CDR1 as MNHEY and CDR2 as SVGEGT. This CDR3 comprises 13 residues. CDR3 DNA sequence: TGTGCCAGCAGTTTGGGGCCGGCCACTGAAGCTTTCTTT. Protein: CASSLGPATEAFF.

The V and J genes are TRBV6-2 or TRBV6-3 and TRBJ2-2; 7 positions agree with TRBD1. The CDR3 covers 14 residues. Germline CDR1 and CDR2: MNHEY and SVGEGT. J gave up 6 bases and V 4 bases, and 5 bases lay outside the gene matches. CDR3 residues: CASSSRTGAGELFF. CDR3 sequence (DNA): TGTGCCAGCAGTTCACGAACAGGGGCCGGGGAGCTGTTTTTT.

The chain joins TRBV4-3 to TRBJ2-7; 9 positions agree with TRBD1. Germline V CDR1 and CDR2: LGHNA, YSLEER. Germline trimming cut 0 bases from V and 5 bases from J; bases unmatched to any gene: 17. The CDR3 has 19 residues. This CDR3 reads CASSQEPYPGGDRDHEQYF. Written as DNA, the CDR3 is TGCGCCAGCAGCCAAGAACCCTACCCAGGTGGGGACAGGGACCACGAGCAGTACTTC.

The chain combines TRBV5-1 with TRBJ1-1, with D unclear. Germline V CDR1 and CDR2: SGHRS, YFSETQ. The CDR3 has 13 residues. The V end was cut by 6 bases, the J end by 0 bases, with 9 bases between. CDR3 region: CASKQPMNTEAFF. CDR3 in DNA: TGCGCCAGCAAACAACCGATGAACACTGAAGCTTTCTTT.

The rearrangement links TRBV6-5 to TRBJ2-7; D is possibly TRBD1 (6 bases). The germline CDR1 and CDR2 sequences are MNHEY and SVGAGI. CDR3 length: 15 amino acids. V shed 2 bases and J shed 5 bases, with 16 bases lying between them. CDR3 residues: CASSYPGASRHEQYF. The DNA of the CDR3 is TGTGCCAGCAGTTACCCAGGGGCCTCCCGCCACGAGCAGTACTTC.

Only one count was recorded for this clone. The gene calls are TRBV19 and TRBJ1-1; D is unclear. Germline V lookup: CDR1 LNHDA, CDR2 SQIVND (reference sequence). The germline V and J ends were trimmed by 5 bases and 4 bases, with 11 bases remaining between them. CDR3 length: 13 amino acids. CDR3 loop: CASSPWAGTEAFF. Written as DNA, the CDR3 is TGTGCCAGTAGTCCATGGGCCGGCACTGAAGCTTTCTTT.

This chain connects TRBV6-1 to TRBJ1-3; 7 nucleotides agree with TRBD1. Trimming removed 2 bases from V and 7 bases from J; junction bases left unmatched: 5. Germline CDR1 and CDR2: MNHNS and SASEGT. The CDR3 sequence is 14 residues long. The CDR3, as DNA: TGTGCCAGCAGTGAATCAGGGGGAGAGAACACCATATATTTT. It is translated as CASSESGGENTIYF.

The rearrangement links TRBV2 to TRBJ1-2; 9 bases match TRBD1. V gave up 4 bases and J gave up 5 bases; unmatched junction bases: 5. In germline, CDR1 is SNHLY, CDR2 FYNNEI. This CDR3 has 14 residues. CDR3 DNA: TGTGCCAGCAGTGGTAGGACAGGGGATTATGGCTACACCTTC. It translates to CASSGRTGDYGYTF.